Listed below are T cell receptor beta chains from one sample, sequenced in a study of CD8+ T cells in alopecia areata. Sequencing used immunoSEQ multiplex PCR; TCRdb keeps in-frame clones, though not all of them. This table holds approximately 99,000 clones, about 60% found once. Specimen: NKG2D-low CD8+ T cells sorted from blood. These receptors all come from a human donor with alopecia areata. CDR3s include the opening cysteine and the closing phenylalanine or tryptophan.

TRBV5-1 CASSLTGEKETQYF
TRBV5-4 CASSYSGHTGVYRDEQFF
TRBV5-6 CASSYAGTGDYTQYF
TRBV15 CATSRDRGSNQPQHF
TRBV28 CASSRGLAGVYEQYF
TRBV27 CASSLFHEQFF
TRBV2 CASSPTTYNEQFF
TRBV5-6 CASSLGEETQYF
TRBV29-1 CSAHLGGITEAFF
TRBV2 CASSVWDNGPASYEQYF
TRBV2 CASSYEPGQVINEQFF
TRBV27 CASSLGLQTTYEQYF
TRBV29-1 CSVSPGSTEAFF
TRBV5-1 CASSFGTNPLEQYF
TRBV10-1 CASSESTRVDEQYF
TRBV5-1 CASRPGQGAYLYEQYF